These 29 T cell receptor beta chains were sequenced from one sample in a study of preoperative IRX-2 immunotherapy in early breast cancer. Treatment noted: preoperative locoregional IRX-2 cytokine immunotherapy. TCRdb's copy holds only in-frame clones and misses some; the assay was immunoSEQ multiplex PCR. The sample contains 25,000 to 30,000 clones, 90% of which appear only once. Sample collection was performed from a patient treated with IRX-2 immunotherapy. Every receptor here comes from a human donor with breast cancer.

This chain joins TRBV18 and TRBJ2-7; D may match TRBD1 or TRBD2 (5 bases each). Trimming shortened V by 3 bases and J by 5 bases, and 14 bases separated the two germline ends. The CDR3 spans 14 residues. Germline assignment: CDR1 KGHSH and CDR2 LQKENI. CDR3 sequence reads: CASSPAGREDEQYF. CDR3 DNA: TGTGCCAGCTCACCTGCGGGCAGGGAAGACGAGCAGTACTTC.

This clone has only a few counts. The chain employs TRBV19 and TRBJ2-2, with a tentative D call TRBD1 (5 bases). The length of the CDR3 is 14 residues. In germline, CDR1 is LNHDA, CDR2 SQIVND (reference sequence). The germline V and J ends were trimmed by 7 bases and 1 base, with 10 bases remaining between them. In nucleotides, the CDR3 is TGTGCCAGTATGTCCAGGGAGAACACCGGGGAGCTGTTTTTT. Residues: CASMSRENTGELFF.

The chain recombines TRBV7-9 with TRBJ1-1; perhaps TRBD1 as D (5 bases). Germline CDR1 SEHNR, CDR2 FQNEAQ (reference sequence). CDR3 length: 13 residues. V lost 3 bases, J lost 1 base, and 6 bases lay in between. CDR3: CASSFTGNTEAFF. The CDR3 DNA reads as TGTGCCAGCAGCTTCACAGGGAACACTGAAGCTTTCTTT.

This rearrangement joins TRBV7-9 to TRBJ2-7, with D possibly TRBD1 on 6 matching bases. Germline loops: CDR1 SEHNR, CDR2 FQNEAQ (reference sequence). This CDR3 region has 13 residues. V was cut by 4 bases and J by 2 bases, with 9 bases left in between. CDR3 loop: CASSYRDPYEQYF. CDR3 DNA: TGTGCCAGCAGCTACAGGGATCCCTACGAGCAGTACTTC.

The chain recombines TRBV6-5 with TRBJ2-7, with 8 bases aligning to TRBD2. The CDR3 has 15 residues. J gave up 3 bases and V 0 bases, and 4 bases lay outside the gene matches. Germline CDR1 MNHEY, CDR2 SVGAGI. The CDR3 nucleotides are TGTGCCAGCAGTTACTCTGGGCTAGCGGGCTACGAGCAGTACTTC. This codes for CASSYSGLAGYEQYF.

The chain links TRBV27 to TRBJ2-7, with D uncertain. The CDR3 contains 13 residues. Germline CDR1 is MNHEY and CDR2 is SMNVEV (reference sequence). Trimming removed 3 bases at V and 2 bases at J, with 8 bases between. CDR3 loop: CASSFKLAYEQYF. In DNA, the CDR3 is TGTGCCAGCAGTTTTAAGTTAGCCTACGAGCAGTACTTC.

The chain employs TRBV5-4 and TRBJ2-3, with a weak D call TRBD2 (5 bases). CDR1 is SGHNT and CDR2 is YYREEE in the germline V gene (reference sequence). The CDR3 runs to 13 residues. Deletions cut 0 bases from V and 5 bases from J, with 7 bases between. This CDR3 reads CASSLVEGDTQYF. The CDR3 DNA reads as TGTGCCAGCAGCTTGGTCGAGGGAGATACGCAGTATTTT.

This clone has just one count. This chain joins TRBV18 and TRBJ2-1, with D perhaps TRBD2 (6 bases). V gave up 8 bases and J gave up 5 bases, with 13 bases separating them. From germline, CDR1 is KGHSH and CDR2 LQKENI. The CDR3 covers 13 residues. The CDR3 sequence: CASDGGTNNEQFF. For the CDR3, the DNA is TGTGCCAGCGACGGCGGGACCAACAATGAGCAGTTCTTC.

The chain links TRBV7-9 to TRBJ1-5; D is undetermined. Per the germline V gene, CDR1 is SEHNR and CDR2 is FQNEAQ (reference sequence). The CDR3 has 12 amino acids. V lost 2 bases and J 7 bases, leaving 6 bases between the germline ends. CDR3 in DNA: TGTGCCAGCAGCTTAAACACCCAGCCCCAGCATTTT. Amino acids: CASSLNTQPQHF. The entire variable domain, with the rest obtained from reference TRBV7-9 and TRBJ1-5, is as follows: DTGVSQNPRHKITKRGQNVTFRCDPISEHNRLYWYRQTLGQGPEFLTYFQNEAQLEKSRLLSDRFSAERPKGSFSTLEIQRTEQGDSAMYLCASSLNTQPQHFGDGTRLSIL.

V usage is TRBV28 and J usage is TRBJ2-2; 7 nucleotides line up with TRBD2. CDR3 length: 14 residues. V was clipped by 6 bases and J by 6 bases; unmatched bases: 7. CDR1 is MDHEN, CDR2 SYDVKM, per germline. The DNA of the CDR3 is TGTGCCAGCAGGGAGGGAGGGCCCGCCGGGGAGCTGTTTTTT. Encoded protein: CASREGGPAGELFF.

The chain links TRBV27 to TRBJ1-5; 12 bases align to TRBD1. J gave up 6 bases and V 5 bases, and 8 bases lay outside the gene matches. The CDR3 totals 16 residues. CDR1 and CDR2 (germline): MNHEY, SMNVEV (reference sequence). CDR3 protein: CASSPSGQGALQPQHF. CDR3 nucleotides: TGTGCCAGCAGTCCCTCGGGACAGGGGGCTCTTCAGCCCCAGCATTTT.

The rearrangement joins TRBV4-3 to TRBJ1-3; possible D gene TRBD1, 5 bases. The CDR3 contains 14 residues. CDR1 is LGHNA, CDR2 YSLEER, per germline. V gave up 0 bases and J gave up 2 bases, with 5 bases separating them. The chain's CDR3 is CASSQEGAGNTIYF. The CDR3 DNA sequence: TGCGCCAGCAGCCAAGAGGGGGCTGGAAACACCATATATTTT.

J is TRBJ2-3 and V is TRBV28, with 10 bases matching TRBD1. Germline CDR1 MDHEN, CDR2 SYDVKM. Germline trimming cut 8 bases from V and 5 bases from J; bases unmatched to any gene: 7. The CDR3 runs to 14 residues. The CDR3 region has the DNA TGTGCCAGCGGACAGGGGGGAAGTAAAGATACGCAGTATTTT. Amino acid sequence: CASGQGGSKDTQYF.

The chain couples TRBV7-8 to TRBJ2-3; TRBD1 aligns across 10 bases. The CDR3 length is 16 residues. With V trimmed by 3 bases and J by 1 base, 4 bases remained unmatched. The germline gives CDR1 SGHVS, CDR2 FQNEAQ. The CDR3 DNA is TGTGCCAGCAGCTTCGGGACAGGGGCCCGCACAGATACGCAGTATTTT. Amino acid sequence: CASSFGTGARTDTQYF.

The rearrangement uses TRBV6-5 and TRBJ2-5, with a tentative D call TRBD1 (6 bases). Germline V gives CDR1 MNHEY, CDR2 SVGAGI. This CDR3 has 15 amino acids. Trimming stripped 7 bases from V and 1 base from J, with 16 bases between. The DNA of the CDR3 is TGTGCCAGCAACTCCGCAGGGGCAGGCCAAGAGACCCAGTACTTC. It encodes CASNSAGAGQETQYF.

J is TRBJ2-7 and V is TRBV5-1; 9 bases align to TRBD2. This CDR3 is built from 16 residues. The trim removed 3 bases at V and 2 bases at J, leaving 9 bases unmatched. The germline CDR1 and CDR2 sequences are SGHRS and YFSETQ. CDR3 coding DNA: TGCGCCAGCAGCTCCTTGAGTGCGGGAGGGACCTACGAGCAGTACTTC. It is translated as CASSSLSAGGTYEQYF.

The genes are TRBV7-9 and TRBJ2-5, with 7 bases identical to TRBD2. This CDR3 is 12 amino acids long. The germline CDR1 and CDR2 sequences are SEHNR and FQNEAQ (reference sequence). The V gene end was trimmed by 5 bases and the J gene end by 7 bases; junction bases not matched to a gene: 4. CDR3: CASSPGGGTQYF. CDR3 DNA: TGTGCCAGCAGCCCGGGAGGTGGGACCCAGTACTTC.

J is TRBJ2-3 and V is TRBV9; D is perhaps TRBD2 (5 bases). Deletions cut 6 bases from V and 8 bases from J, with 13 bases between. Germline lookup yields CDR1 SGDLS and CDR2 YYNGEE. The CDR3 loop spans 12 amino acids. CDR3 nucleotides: TGTGCCAGCAACCTACTAGGAAGTACGCAGTATTTT. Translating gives CASNLLGSTQYF. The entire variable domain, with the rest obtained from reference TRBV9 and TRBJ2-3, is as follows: DSGVTQTPKHLITATGQRVTLRCSPRSGDLSVYWYQQSLDQGLQFLIQYYNGEERAKGNILERFSAQQFPDLHSELNLSSLELGDSALYFCASNLLGSTQYFGPGTRLTVL.

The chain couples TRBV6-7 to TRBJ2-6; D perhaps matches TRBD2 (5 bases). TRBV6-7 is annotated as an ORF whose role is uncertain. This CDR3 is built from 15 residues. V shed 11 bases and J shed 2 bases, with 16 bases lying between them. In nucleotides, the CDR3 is TGTGCCTTACCAGGAGGACCGGCTGGGGCCAACGTCCTGACTTTC. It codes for CALPGGPAGANVLTF.

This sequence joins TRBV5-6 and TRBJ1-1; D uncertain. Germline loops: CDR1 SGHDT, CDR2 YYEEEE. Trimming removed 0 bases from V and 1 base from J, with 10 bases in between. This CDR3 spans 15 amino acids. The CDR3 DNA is TGTGCCAGCAGCTTGGCGCTCAGACCGAACACTGAAGCTTTCTTT. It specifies CASSLALRPNTEAFF.

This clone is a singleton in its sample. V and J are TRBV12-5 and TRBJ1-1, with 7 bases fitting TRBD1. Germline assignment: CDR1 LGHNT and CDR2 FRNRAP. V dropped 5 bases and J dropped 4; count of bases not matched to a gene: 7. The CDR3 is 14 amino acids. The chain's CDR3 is CASGHMTGPTEAFF. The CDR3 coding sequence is TGTGCTAGTGGTCACATGACAGGGCCCACTGAAGCTTTCTTT. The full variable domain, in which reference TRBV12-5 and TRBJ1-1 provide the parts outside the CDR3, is DARVTQTPRHKVTEMGQEVTMRCQPILGHNTVFWYRQTMMQGLELLAYFRNRAPLDDSGMPKDRFSAEMPDATLATLKIQPSEPRDSAVYFCASGHMTGPTEAFFGQGTRLTVV.

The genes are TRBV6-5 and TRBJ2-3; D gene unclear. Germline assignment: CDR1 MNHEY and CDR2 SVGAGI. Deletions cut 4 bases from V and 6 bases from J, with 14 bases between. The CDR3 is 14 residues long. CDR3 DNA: TGTGCCAGCAGTTCTTTAGGCCCTATGGATACGCAGTATTTT. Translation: CASSSLGPMDTQYF.

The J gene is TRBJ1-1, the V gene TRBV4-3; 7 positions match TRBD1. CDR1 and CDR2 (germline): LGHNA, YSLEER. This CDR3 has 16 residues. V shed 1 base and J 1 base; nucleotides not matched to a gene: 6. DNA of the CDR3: TGCGCCAGCAGCCAAGGTTGGGGGACAGAGAACACTGAAGCTTTCTTT. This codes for CASSQGWGTENTEAFF.

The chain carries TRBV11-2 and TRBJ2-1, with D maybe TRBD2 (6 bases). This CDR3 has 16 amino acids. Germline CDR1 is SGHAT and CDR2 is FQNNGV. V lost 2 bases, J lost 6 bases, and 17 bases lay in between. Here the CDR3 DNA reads TGTGCCAGCAGCTTAATAAGGGAGGAGTTGGGCAATGAGCAGTTCTTC. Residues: CASSLIREELGNEQFF.

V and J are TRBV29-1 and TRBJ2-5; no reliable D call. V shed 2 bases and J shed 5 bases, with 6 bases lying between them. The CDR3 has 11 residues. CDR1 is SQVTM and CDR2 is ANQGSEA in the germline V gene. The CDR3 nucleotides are TGCAGCGTTGAAATGGGCGAGACCCAGTACTTC. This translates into CSVEMGETQYF. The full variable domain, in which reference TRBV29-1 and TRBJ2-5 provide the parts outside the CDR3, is SAVISQKPSRDICQRGTSLTIQCQVDSQVTMMFWYRQQPGQSLTLIATANQGSEATYESGFVIDKFPISRPNLTFSTLTVSNMSPEDSSIYLCSVEMGETQYFGPGTRLLVL.

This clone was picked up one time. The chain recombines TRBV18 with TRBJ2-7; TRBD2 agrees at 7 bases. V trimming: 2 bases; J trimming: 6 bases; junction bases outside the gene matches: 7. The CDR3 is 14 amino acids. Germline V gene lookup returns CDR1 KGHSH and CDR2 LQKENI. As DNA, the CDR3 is TGTGCCAGCTCACCAAATAGCGGGCTGGCCGAGCAGTACTTC. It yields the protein CASSPNSGLAEQYF. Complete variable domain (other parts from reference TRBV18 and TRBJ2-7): NAGVMQNPRHLVRRRGQEARLRCSPMKGHSHVYWYRQLPEEGLKFMVYLQKENIIDESGMPKERFSAEFPKEGPSILRIQQVVRGDSAAYFCASSPNSGLAEQYFGPGTRLTVT.

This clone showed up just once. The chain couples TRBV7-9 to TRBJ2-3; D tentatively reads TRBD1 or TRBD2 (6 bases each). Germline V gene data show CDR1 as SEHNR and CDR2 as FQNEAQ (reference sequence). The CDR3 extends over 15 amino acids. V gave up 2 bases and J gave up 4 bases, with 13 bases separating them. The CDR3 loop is CASSLYLGGADTQYF. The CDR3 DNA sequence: TGTGCCAGCAGCTTATACCTCGGGGGCGCAGATACGCAGTATTTT.

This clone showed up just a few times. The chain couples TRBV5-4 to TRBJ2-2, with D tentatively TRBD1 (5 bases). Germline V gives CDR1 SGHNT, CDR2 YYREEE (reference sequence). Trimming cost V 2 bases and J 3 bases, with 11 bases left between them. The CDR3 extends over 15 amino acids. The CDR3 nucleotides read TGTGCCAGCAGCTTTCGGACAATTTACACCGGGGAGCTGTTTTTT. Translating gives CASSFRTIYTGELFF.

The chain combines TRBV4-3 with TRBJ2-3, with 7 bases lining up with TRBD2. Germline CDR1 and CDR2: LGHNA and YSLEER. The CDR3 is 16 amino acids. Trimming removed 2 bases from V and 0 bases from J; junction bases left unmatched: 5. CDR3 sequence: CASSQSGGYSTDTQYF. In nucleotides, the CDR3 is TGCGCCAGCAGCCAATCCGGGGGGTACAGCACAGATACGCAGTATTTT.